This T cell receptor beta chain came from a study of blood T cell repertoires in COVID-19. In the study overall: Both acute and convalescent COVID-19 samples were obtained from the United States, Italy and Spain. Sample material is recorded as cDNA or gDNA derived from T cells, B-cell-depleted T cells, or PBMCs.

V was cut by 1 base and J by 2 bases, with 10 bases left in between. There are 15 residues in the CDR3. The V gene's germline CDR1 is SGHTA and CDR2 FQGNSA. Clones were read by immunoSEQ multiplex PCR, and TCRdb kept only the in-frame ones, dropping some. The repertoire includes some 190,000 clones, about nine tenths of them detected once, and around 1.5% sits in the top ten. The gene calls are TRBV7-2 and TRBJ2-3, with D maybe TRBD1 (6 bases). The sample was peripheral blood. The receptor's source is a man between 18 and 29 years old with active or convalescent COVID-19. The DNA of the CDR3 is TGTGCCAGCAGCTTAGGAGGGGACATCACAGATACGCAGTATTTT. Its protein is CASSLGGDITDTQYF.